Below, 26 T cell receptor beta chains from the same sample are listed, as sequenced in a study of beta chain bispecific antibodies for T cell cancers. Expansion lasted approximately 3 days, with either anti-CD3 antibody OKT3 or CD3/CD28 beads. These receptors' targets are unknown. Study-level results: Most targeted TRBV signal came from the leukemia cell line cells, not normal T cells.

From the 5' RACE reads, TCRdb called clonotypes with MiXCR, one entry per CDR3 protein. In the table there are 9,000 or so distinct CDR3 sequences, approximately 2.2% of which are singletons. The sample consisted of T cells from a healthy donor cultured with Jurkat leukemia cells, taken from a culture containing an anti-CD19 bispecific antibody. Source of these receptors: a human donor in good health. Some clones in this sample may be carry-over from other donors' samples.

This clonotype was picked up many times. The V gene is TRBV10-3, the J gene TRBJ2-2; D not resolved. This CDR3 has 13 amino acids. The V and J ends lost 6 bases and 1 base respectively, with 6 bases between them. Germline V gene lookup returns CDR1 ENHRY and CDR2 SYGVKD. The chain's CDR3 is CAISPENTGELFF. In nucleotides, the CDR3 is TGTGCCATCAGCCCAGAGAACACCGGGGAGCTGTTTTTT.

The V and J genes are TRBV6-5 and TRBJ2-2, with TRBD2 as a possible D gene (6 bases). CDR1 is MNHEY, CDR2 SVGAGI, per germline. The CDR3 has 16 residues. The V end was cut by 3 bases, the J end by 0 bases, with 11 bases between. The CDR3 DNA sequence: TGTGCCAGCAGTTATTATGGGACTCCGAACACCGGGGAGCTGTTTTTT. It encodes CASSYYGTPNTGELFF.

There are many counts of this clonotype. The chain combines TRBV7-2 with TRBJ2-5; D gene unclear. The CDR3 contains 12 residues. Trimming stripped 3 bases from V and 4 bases from J, with 6 bases between. From germline, CDR1 is SGHTA and CDR2 FQGNSA. In nucleotides, the CDR3 is TGTGCCAGCAGCTTCGCGACAGAGACCCAGTACTTC. The encoded protein is CASSFATETQYF.

This clonotype was recorded at least ten times. V and J are TRBV20-1 and TRBJ2-7; unclear D gene. Germline V gives CDR1 DFQATT, CDR2 SNEGSKA (reference sequence). Trimming took 4 bases from V and 4 from J, leaving 5 bases between them. This CDR3 spans 10 amino acids. CDR3 sequence (DNA): TGCAGTGCTACTGGGTACGAGCAGTACTTC. Translation gives CSATGYEQYF.

This clonotype was recorded many times. The gene calls are TRBV27 and TRBJ1-5; 7 bases fit TRBD1. The CDR3 spans 14 residues. V lost 6 bases, J lost 2 bases, and 4 bases stayed unmatched. The germline V gene has CDR1 MNHEY and CDR2 SMNVEV (reference sequence). CDR3 in DNA: TGTGCCAGCAGCCCTACAGGGGGCAATCAGCCCCAGCATTTT. Translated, it gives CASSPTGGNQPQHF.

Comment on this clonotype: A much larger clone differs from this one at a single base, so this may be a read error. The chain is built from TRBV20-1 and TRBJ2-7; 9 nucleotides align to TRBD1. Germline loops: CDR1 DFQATT, CDR2 SNEGSKA (reference sequence). The CDR3 contains 14 residues. CDR3 region: CSARGDRAIYERYF. The CDR3 DNA reads TGCAGTGCAAGAGGGGACAGGGCAATCTACGAGCGGTACTTC.

The sample holds many counts of this clonotype. Written as DNA, the CDR3 is TGCGCCAGCAGTTCGGGGGTCTCTTACAATGAGCAGTTCTTC. Residues: CASSSGVSYNEQFF. The chain couples TRBV10-1 to TRBJ2-1; weak D call: TRBD2 (6 bases). The CDR3 consists of 14 residues. Trimming removed 5 bases from V and 4 bases from J, with 12 bases in between. Germline values: CDR1 WNHNN, CDR2 SYGVQD (reference sequence).

This clonotype was picked up many times. The V and J genes are TRBV5-1 and TRBJ1-5; D possibly corresponds to TRBD1 (5 bases). Per germline, CDR1 SGHRS and CDR2 YFSETQ. The CDR3 runs to 15 residues. V shed 0 bases and J shed 7 bases, with 14 bases lying between them. The DNA of the CDR3 is TGCGCCAGCAGCTTGGGATGGGAGGAGGGGCAGCCCCAGCATTTT. Amino acids: CASSLGWEEGQPQHF. Together with reference TRBV5-1 and TRBJ1-5, the CDR3 gives the full variable domain: KAGVTQTPRYLIKTRGQQVTLSCSPISGHRSVSWYQQTPGQGLQFLFEYFSETQRNKGNFPGRFSGRQFSNSRSEMNVSTLELGDSALYLCASSLGWEEGQPQHFGDGTRLSIL.

This clonotype was observed at least ten times. This chain uses TRBV20-1 with TRBJ1-4; TRBD1 matches at 7 bases. The CDR3 is 14 amino acids. Per germline, CDR1 DFQATT and CDR2 SNEGSKA (reference sequence). Losses at the gene ends were 5 bases for V and 0 bases for J; bases not matched to a gene: 3. CDR3 nucleotide sequence: TGCAGTGCTCTAACAGGGGCAACTAATGAAAAACTGTTTTTT. As protein: CSALTGATNEKLFF.

The chain carries TRBV7-9 and TRBJ2-5; TRBD2 aligns across 9 bases. The CDR3 spans 15 residues. J lost 5 bases, V lost 5 bases, and 9 bases had no gene match. Per the germline V gene, CDR1 is SEHNR and CDR2 is FQNEAQ (reference sequence). CDR3 bases: TGTGCCAGCAGCCGGACTGGGACTAGCTGGGAGACCCAGTACTTC. Its translation: CASSRTGTSWETQYF.

This clonotype was counted ten times or more. The chain joins TRBV28 to TRBJ1-2; no clear D. CDR3 size: 14 residues. V lost 0 bases, J lost 6 bases, and 11 bases lay in between. The germline V gene encodes CDR1 MDHEN and CDR2 SYDVKM. In DNA form, the CDR3 reads TGTGCCAGCAGTTTATGGGTACAGAAGAATGGCTACACCTTC. Translating gives CASSLWVQKNGYTF.

This clonotype was detected many times. The CDR3 region is CASERTGNTEAFF. The CDR3 DNA reads TGTGCCAGCGAGCGAACAGGAAACACTGAAGCTTTCTTT. The rearrangement uses TRBV7-9 and TRBJ1-1, with a weak D call TRBD1 (5 bases). The CDR3 has 13 residues. Trimming stripped 8 bases from V and 2 bases from J, with 12 bases between. The germline CDR1 and CDR2 sequences are SEHNR and FQNEAQ (reference sequence).

Sample share makes this clonotype medium-sized. In DNA, the CDR3 is TGTGCCAGCAGCTTAGGAGGCGGGTACGAGCAGTACTTC. It translates to CASSLGGGYEQYF. This sequence joins TRBV11-2 and TRBJ2-7; TRBD2 might be the D (5 bases). This CDR3 has 13 amino acids. The V gene's germline CDR1 is SGHAT and CDR2 FQNNGV. V was shortened by 1 base and J by 4 bases, with 8 bases between the two germline ends.

In this sample, this clonotype turned up many times. The chain is built from TRBV3-1 and TRBJ2-7; maybe TRBD1 (5 bases). V lost 0 bases, J lost 4 bases, and 16 bases lay in between. Looked up from germline, CDR1 is LGHDT and CDR2 is YNNKEL (reference sequence). The length of the CDR3 is 16 residues. CDR3 bases: TGTGCCAGCAGCCAAGAGCCGTGGCAGGGCAGATACGAGCAGTACTTC. Translating it yields CASSQEPWQGRYEQYF.

This clonotype was found many times. This CDR3 reads CASSQETGDTYNEQFF. In DNA form, the CDR3 reads TGTGCCAGCAGCCAAGAGACAGGGGATACCTACAATGAGCAGTTCTTC. This chain joins TRBV14 and TRBJ2-1, with 8 nucleotides matching TRBD1. Germline CDR1 is SGHDN and CDR2 is FVKESK. The CDR3 extends over 16 amino acids. J lost 2 bases, V lost 0 bases, and 3 bases had no gene match.

This clonotype was seen at least ten times. V is TRBV3-1 and J is TRBJ2-5; D remains ambiguous. Deletions cut 4 bases from V and 3 bases from J, with 6 bases between. Germline V gene data show CDR1 as LGHDT and CDR2 as YNNKEL (reference sequence). This CDR3 contains 12 residues. The chain's CDR3 is CASSPQEETQYF. The DNA of the CDR3 is TGTGCCAGCAGCCCCCAGGAAGAGACCCAGTACTTC.

Many counts were recorded for this clonotype. The V call is TRBV4-1, the J call TRBJ2-7; D uncertain. The V gene's germline CDR1 is MGHRA and CDR2 YSYEKL. The length of the CDR3 is 13 residues. Between the trimmed V and J ends, which lost 6 bases and 1 base, there was a span of 10 bases. CDR3 residues: CASRDLSSYEQYF. The CDR3 DNA reads as TGCGCCAGCAGAGACTTATCGTCCTACGAGCAGTACTTC.

This clonotype was detected a few times. V is TRBV18 and J is TRBJ2-1; D possibly corresponds to TRBD2 (7 bases). The CDR3 runs 17 residues. Trimming removed 3 bases from V and 4 bases from J, with 19 bases in between. Looked up from germline, CDR1 is KGHSH and CDR2 is LQKENI. CDR3 DNA: TGTGCCAGCTCACCGGGGGGCCCGGGGGGCATATACAATGAGCAGTTCTTC. This translates into CASSPGGPGGIYNEQFF.

The chain employs TRBV20-1 and TRBJ1-1; tentative D call: TRBD1 (5 bases). Germline V gene lookup returns CDR1 DFQATT and CDR2 SNEGSKA (reference sequence). The CDR3 is 19 amino acids. V was trimmed by 6 bases and J by 3 bases, leaving 32 bases between them. The CDR3 nucleotides are TGCAGTGCCATGGAACTAAAGGCAATTTCCGGGGCTGGGGACACTGAAGCTTTCTTT. Protein sequence: CSAMELKAISGAGDTEAFF.

The V gene is TRBV7-6, the J gene TRBJ2-5; D might be TRBD1 (5 bases). Trimming shortened V by 5 bases and J by 4 bases, and 32 bases separated the two germline ends. CDR1 and CDR2 from the germline V gene are SGHVS and FNYEAQ. The CDR3 covers 20 residues. The CDR3 coding sequence is TGTGCCAGCAGCCGAGACCGACAGCCACCAGATTCGGTTGATGGAGAGACCCAGTACTTC. Translating gives CASSRDRQPPDSVDGETQYF.

This clonotype was detected many times. The J gene is TRBJ1-1, the V gene TRBV18; 9 bases are a match to TRBD1. In germline, CDR1 is KGHSH, CDR2 LQKENI. V was pared by 3 bases and J by 7 bases, with 6 bases of the junction left unmatched. The CDR3 is 14 amino acids. This chain's CDR3 is CASSPLWTGDEAFF. CDR3 nucleotide sequence: TGTGCCAGCTCACCGCTTTGGACAGGGGATGAAGCTTTCTTT.

This clonotype has ten or more counts. J is TRBJ2-7 and V is TRBV4-1; TRBD1 matches 8 bases. The V segment lost 5 bases and the J segment 0 bases; nucleotides outside the gene matches: 3. This CDR3 region has 14 residues. Germline V CDR1 and CDR2: MGHRA, YSYEKL. The CDR3, as DNA: TGCGCCAGCAGCTGGGACAGGAACTCCTACGAGCAGTACTTC. Translating gives CASSWDRNSYEQYF.

This clonotype was seen at least ten times. The gene calls are TRBV2 and TRBJ2-7; TRBD1 is a possible D gene (6 bases). CDR1 and CDR2 (germline): SNHLY, FYNNEI. The CDR3 consists of 15 residues. V shed 7 bases and J shed 5 bases, with 21 bases lying between them. CDR3: CASTPGVGLRDEQYF. DNA for the CDR3: TGTGCCAGCACCCCAGGGGTGGGGCTGAGGGACGAGCAGTACTTC.

Ten or more counts support this clonotype. The chain employs TRBV7-9 and TRBJ2-4; TRBD2 matches 10 bases. The CDR3 extends over 17 amino acids. CDR1 is SEHNR, CDR2 FQNEAQ, per germline (reference sequence). The V gene end was trimmed by 1 base and the J gene end by 5 bases; junction bases not matched to a gene: 8. As DNA, the CDR3 is TGTGCCAGCAGCTTAGAAAGCGGGGGGGCCGAGGAAAACATTCAGTACTTC. Its protein is CASSLESGGAEENIQYF.

This clonotype has ten or more counts. This rearrangement joins TRBV7-9 to TRBJ1-1, with D possibly TRBD1 on 5 matching bases. CDR1 is SEHNR, CDR2 FQNEAQ, per germline (reference sequence). The CDR3 totals 13 residues. V lost 8 bases, J lost 5 bases, and 15 bases lay in between. As DNA, the CDR3 is TGTGCCAGCGTACAGGTCCTCGGAACTGAAGCTTTCTTT. Its translation is CASVQVLGTEAFF.

Many counts were recorded for this clonotype. This chain links TRBV18 with TRBJ1-1; no clear D. CDR3 length: 13 residues. Trimming removed 3 bases at V and 5 bases at J, with 10 bases between. Germline values: CDR1 KGHSH, CDR2 LQKENI. The CDR3 loop is CASSPLKETEAFF. The CDR3 DNA reads as TGTGCCAGCTCACCCTTAAAGGAGACTGAAGCTTTCTTT.